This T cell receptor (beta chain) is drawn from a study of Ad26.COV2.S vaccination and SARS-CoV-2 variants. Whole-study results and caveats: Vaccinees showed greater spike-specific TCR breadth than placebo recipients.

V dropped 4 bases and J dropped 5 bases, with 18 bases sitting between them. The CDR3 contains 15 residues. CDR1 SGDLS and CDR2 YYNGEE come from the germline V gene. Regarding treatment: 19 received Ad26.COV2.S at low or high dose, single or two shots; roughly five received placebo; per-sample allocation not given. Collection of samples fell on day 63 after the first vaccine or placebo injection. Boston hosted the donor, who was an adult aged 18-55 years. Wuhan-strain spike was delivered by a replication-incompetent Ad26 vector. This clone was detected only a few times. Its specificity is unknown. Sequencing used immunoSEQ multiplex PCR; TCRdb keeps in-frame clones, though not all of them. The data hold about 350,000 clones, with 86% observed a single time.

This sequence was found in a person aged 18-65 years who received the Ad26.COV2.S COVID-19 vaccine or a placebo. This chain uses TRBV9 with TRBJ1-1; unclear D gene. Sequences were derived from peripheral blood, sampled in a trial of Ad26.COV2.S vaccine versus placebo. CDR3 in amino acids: CASSRDGRYGTEAFF. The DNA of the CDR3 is TGTGCCAGCAGCAGAGACGGGCGGTACGGGACTGAAGCTTTCTTT.